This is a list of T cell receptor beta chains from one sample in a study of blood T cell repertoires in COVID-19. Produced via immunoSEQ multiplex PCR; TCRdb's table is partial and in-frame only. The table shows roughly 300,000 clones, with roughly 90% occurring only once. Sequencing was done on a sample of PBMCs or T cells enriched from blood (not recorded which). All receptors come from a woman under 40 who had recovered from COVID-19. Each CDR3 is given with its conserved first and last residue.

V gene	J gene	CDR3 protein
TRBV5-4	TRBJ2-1	CASSITSGRNDEQFF
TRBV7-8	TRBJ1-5	CASSLLLTTNQPQHF
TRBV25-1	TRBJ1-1	CASSREGMNTEAFF
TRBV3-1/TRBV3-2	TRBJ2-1	CASSHGQYLNEQFF
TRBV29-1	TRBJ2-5	CSVDALRTGYQETQYF
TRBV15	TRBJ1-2	CATSIQNYGYTF
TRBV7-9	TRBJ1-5	CASSTEVGQPQHF
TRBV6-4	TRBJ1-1	CASRPDRGYTEAFF
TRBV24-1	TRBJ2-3	CATSEAGTGATDTQYF
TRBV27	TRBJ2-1	CASSSPSGEQFF
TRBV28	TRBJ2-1	CASIRDRGLNEQFF
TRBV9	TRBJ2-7	CASSSEGAGAHYEQYF
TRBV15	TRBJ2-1	CATSREAPEILAGTYNEQFF
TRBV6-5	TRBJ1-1	CASSYSQGAYTEAFF
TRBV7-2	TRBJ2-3	CASSADQTVADTQYF
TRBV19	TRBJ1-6	CASAPTGTGLLTGAPPLHF
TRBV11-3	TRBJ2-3	CASSYGRGGVAQYF
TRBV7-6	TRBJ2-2	CASSLSVTGLTGELFF
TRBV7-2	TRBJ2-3	CASSSPLQTATDTQYF
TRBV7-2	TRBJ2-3	CASSLKLAETSTDTQYF
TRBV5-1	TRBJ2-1	CASSASGGPRNEQFF
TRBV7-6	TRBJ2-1	CASSPELGGEQFF
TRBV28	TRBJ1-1	CASNAGGRTEAFF
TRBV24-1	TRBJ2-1	CATAGASYNEQFF
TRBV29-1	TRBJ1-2	CSVPGQGSGGYTF
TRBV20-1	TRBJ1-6	CSASEGQGNSPLHF
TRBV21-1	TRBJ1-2	CATYWRSGYTF
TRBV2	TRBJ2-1	CASSVERPAYNEQFF
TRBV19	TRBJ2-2	CASSIELAVNTGELFF
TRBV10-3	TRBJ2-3	CAISEQFTGTDTQYF